Listed below are T cell receptor beta chains from one sample, sequenced in a study of T cells in Graves' hyperthyroidism and ophthalmopathy. MiXCR, run by TCRdb on the multiplex PCR reads, gives a single entry per CDR3 protein. The table shows hundreds of thousands of distinct CDR3 sequences, with 12% to 15% occurring only once. Sequencing was done on a sample of blood. These receptor sequences come from a woman younger than 30 with Graves' hyperthyroidism. CDR3s include the opening cysteine and the closing phenylalanine or tryptophan. The order of the fields is D gene, J gene, V gene, clone size, CDR3 protein, CDR3 DNA. The D gene is left open where the match is weak. Clone size is not always given. Where it is, it says once, few, many or a class for expanded clones.

>-|TRBJ2-7|TRBV6-2/TRBV6-3|few
CASHSGGTVVYEQYF
TGTGCCAGCCATAGTGGAGGGACTGTGGTGTACGAGCAGTACTTC
>-|TRBJ2-7|TRBV20-1|few
CSARGGAYEQYF
TGCAGTGCTAGGGGCGGGGCCTACGAGCAGTACTTC
>-|TRBJ1-5|TRBV6-2/TRBV6-3|many
CASSYSIRAGNQPQHF
TGTGCCAGCAGTTACTCGATCAGGGCGGGCAATCAGCCCCAGCATTTT
>TRBD1|TRBJ2-5|TRBV6-1|many
CASSELRGLGGRETQYF
TGTGCCAGCAGTGAACTGAGGGGGCTTGGGGGAAGAGAGACCCAGTACTTC
>-|TRBJ1-2|TRBV19|many
CASGQLNYGYTF
TGTGCCAGTGGACAGCTTAACTATGGCTACACCTTC
>-|TRBJ2-6|TRBV27|-
CASSSSYGANVLTF
TGTGCCAGCAGTTCGTCGTACGGGGCCAACGTCCTGACTTTC
>-|TRBJ2-1|TRBV20-1|few
CSARVGSYIEQFF
TGCAGTGCTAGAGTGGGCTCCTACATTGAGCAGTTCTTC
>-|TRBJ1-1|TRBV9|few
CASSVGPREIDTEAFF
TGTGCCAGCAGCGTAGGCCCGAGGGAAATCGACACTGAAGCTTTCTTT
>-|TRBJ2-3|TRBV2|many
CASSEEASDTQYF
TGTGCCAGCAGTGAAGAGGCTTCAGATACGCAGTATTTT
>-|TRBJ1-5|TRBV20-1|many
CSALHSGRNQPQHF
TGCAGTGCTCTGCATTCCGGGCGCAATCAGCCCCAGCATTTT
>-|TRBJ1-1|TRBV7-8|many
CASSLGTTTEAFF
TGTGCCAGCAGCCTGGGGACGACCACTGAAGCTTTCTTT
>-|TRBJ2-5|TRBV11-2|many
CASSFRDLLVAMETQYF
TGTGCCAGCAGCTTTAGGGATTTGTTAGTTGCGATGGAGACCCAGTACTTC
>-|TRBJ2-1|TRBV28|-
CASTRGGGYNEQFF
TGTGCCAGCACCAGAGGGGGGGGCTACAATGAGCAGTTCTTC
>-|TRBJ2-1|TRBV29-1|many
CSVKWTDHYNEQFF
TGCAGCGTTAAATGGACTGATCACTACAATGAGCAGTTCTTC
>-|TRBJ2-3|TRBV14|few
CASSQIGTVIDTQYF
TGTGCCAGCAGCCAAATCGGGACTGTCATCGATACGCAGTATTTT
>TRBD1|TRBJ2-4|TRBV2|many
CASSEVPWTTGENIQYF
TGTGCCAGCAGTGAAGTACCCTGGACGACAGGGGAGAACATTCAGTACTTC
>-|TRBJ2-5|TRBV11-2|many
CASRHWGRERLGETQYF
TGTGCCAGCAGACACTGGGGGCGGGAGCGCTTAGGGGAGACCCAGTACTTC
>TRBD1|TRBJ1-1|TRBV29-1|many
CSVAGGLNTEAFF
TGCAGCGTGGCAGGGGGGTTGAACACTGAAGCTTTCTTT
>TRBD1|TRBJ1-1|TRBV27|many
CASRLRGPDTEAFF
TGTGCCAGCAGGCTCAGGGGGCCGGACACTGAAGCTTTCTTT
>-|TRBJ1-6|TRBV7-9|-
CASSSRDNSPLHF
TGTGCCAGCAGCTCCAGAGACAATTCACCCCTCCACTTT
>-|TRBJ1-5|TRBV20-1|-
CSARAVMGFNQPQHF
TGCAGTGCTAGAGCTGTTATGGGGTTCAATCAGCCCCAGCATTTT
>TRBD2|TRBJ2-1|TRBV7-6|once
CASSLGPGGYEQFF
TGTGCCAGCAGCTTAGGCCCGGGGGGATATGAGCAGTTCTTC
>-|TRBJ1-1|TRBV2|many
CASSEARPLTEAFF
TGTGCCAGCAGTGAAGCGCGGCCTCTCACTGAAGCTTTCTTT
>-|TRBJ1-2|TRBV13|many
CASSLFHPGRTYGYTF
TGTGCCAGCAGTTTATTCCACCCGGGACGAACCTATGGCTACACCTTC
>-|TRBJ2-7|TRBV30|-
CAWSFSDLSEQYF
TGTGCCTGGAGTTTTAGCGACCTGTCCGAGCAGTACTTC
>-|TRBJ2-7|TRBV30|many
CAWSGVLSYEQYF
TGTGCCTGGAGTGGGGTTCTCTCCTACGAGCAGTACTTC
>-|TRBJ2-2|TRBV29-1|few
CSVARGWTGELFF
TGCAGCGTTGCCCGGGGGTGGACCGGGGAGCTGTTTTTT
>-|TRBJ2-6|TRBV7-3|-
CASSLEGGRSGANVLTF
TGTGCCAGCAGCTTAGAGGGAGGCCGATCTGGGGCCAACGTCCTGACTTTC
>-|TRBJ1-1|TRBV4-3|many
CASSQDRLKAFF
TGCGCCAGCAGCCAAGATCGGTTAAAAGCTTTCTTT
>TRBD2|TRBJ2-3|TRBV20-1|few
CSARDRGESGSIGDTQYF
TGCAGTGCTAGAGATCGGGGTGAGAGCGGGAGCATCGGAGATACGCAGTATTTT